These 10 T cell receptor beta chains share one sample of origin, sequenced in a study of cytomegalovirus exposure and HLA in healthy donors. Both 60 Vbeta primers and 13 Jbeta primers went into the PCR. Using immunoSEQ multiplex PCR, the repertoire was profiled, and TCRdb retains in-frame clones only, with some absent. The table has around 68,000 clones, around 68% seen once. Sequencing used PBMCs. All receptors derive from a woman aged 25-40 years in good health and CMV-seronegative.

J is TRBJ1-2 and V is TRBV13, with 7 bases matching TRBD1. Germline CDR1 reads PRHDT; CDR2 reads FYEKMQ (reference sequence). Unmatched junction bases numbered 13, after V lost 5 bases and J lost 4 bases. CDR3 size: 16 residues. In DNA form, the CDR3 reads TGTGCCAGCAGCCTTTTCGGCGGGACAGAGGTCTATGGCTACACCTTC. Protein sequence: CASSLFGGTEVYGYTF.

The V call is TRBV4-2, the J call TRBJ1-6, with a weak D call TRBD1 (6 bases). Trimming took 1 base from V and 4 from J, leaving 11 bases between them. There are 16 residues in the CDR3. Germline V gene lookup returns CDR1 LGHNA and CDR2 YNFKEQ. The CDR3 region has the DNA TGTGCCAGCAGCCAAGGGGCCAGGGGATATAATTCACCCCTCCACTTT. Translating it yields CASSQGARGYNSPLHF.

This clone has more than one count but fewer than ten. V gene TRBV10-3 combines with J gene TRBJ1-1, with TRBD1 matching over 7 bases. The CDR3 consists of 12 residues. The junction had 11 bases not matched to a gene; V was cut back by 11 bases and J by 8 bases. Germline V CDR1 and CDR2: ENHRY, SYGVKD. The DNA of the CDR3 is TGTGCCGCCAGCTTGACAGGGAGAGAAGCTTTCTTT. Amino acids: CAASLTGREAFF.

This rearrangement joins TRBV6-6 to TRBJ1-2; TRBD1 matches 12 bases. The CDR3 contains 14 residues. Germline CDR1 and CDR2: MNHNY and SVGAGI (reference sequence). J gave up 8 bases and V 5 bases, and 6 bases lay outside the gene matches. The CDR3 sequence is CASSLGQGARGYTF. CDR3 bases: TGTGCCAGCAGTCTGGGACAGGGGGCAAGGGGCTACACCTTC.

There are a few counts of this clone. Here the CDR3 reads CASSTSTEAFF. CDR3 nucleotide sequence: TGTGCCAGCAGTACCAGCACTGAAGCTTTCTTT. This sequence joins TRBV2 and TRBJ1-1; D gene unclear. In germline, CDR1 is SNHLY, CDR2 FYNNEI. Trimming took off 5 bases at V and 4 bases at J, with 5 bases between the two ends. The CDR3 length is 11 residues.

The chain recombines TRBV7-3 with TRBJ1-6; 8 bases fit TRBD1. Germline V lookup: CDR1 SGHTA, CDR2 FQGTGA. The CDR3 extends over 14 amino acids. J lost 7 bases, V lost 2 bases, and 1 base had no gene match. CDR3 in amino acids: CASSLQGANSPLHF. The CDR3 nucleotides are TGTGCCAGCAGCTTACAGGGGGCCAATTCACCCCTCCACTTT. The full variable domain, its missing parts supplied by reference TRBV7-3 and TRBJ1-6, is GAGVSQTPSNKVTEKGKYVELRCDPISGHTALYWYRQSLGQGPEFLIYFQGTGAADDSGLPNDRFFAVRPEGSVSTLKIQRTERGDSAVYLCASSLQGANSPLHFGNGTRLTVT.

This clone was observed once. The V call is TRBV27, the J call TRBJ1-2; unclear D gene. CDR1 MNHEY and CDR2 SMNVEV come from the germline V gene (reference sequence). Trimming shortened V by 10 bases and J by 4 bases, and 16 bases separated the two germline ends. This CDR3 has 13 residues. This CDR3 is CATSPEGLYGYTF. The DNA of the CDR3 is TGTGCCACTAGCCCGGAGGGCCTCTATGGCTACACCTTC.

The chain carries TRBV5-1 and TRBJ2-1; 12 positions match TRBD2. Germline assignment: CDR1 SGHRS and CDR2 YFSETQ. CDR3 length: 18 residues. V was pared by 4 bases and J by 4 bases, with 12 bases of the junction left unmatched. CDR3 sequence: CASSREVSSGGGYNEQFF. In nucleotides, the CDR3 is TGCGCCAGCAGCCGGGAGGTATCTAGCGGGGGGGGTTACAATGAGCAGTTCTTC.

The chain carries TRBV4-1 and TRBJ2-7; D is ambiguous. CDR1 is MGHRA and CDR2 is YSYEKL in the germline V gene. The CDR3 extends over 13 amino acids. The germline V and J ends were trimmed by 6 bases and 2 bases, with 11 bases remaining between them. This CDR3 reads CASSLGPTYEQYF. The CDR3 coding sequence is TGCGCCAGCAGTCTTGGGCCCACCTACGAGCAGTACTTC.

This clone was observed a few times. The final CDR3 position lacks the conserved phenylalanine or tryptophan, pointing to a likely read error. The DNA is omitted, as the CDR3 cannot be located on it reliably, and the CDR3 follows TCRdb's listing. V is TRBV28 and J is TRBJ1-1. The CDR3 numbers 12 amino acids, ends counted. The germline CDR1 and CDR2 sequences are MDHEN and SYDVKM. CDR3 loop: CASSVRGAWALV.